A single sample is the source of the 25 T cell receptor beta chains below, sequenced in a study of technical replicates of blood from a few donors. Sequencing used immunoSEQ multiplex PCR; TCRdb keeps in-frame clones, though not all of them. Here the sample spans 60,000 to 90,000 clones, about 95% being singletons. What was sequenced was T cells isolated from PBMCs. The receptors here all came from a human donor in good health.

The chain combines TRBV30 with TRBJ1-4; a possible D gene is TRBD1 (5 bases). V was cut by 2 bases and J by 4 bases, with 11 bases left in between. Germline-derived CDR1 and CDR2 are GTSNPN and SVGIG (reference sequence). The CDR3 is 14 amino acids. The CDR3 DNA is TGTGCCTGGAGTTACAGGACATATAATGAAAAACTGTTTTTT. It yields the protein CAWSYRTYNEKLFF.

The V call is TRBV29-1, the J call TRBJ2-2, with D uncertain. The germline CDR1 and CDR2 sequences are SQVTM and ANQGSEA. The CDR3 sequence is 11 residues long. Trimming pared 4 bases from V and 4 bases from J, leaving 4 bases between. CDR3 sequence: CSVVSTGELFF. The DNA of the CDR3 is TGCAGCGTTGTGAGCACCGGGGAGCTGTTTTTT.

This chain uses TRBV5-1 with TRBJ2-1; possible D gene TRBD1, 5 bases. The CDR3 is made up of 15 amino acids. Trimming left V 2 bases short and J 10 bases short, with 19 bases between. CDR1 SGHRS and CDR2 YFSETQ come from the germline V gene. As DNA, the CDR3 is TGCGCCAGCAGCTTCGCAGGGAAGGTCCAAGGGGAGCAGTTCTTC. Protein sequence: CASSFAGKVQGEQFF.

The chain links TRBV5-1 to TRBJ2-1; a weak D match, TRBD2 (6 bases). The ends were cut back, 6 bases at V and 4 bases at J, with 20 bases in the middle. The length of the CDR3 is 16 residues. The germline V gene has CDR1 SGHRS and CDR2 YFSETQ. CDR3 bases: TGCGCCAGCACCGCTAGCGTCCCCGCCCAATACAATGAGCAGTTCTTC. Translation: CASTASVPAQYNEQFF. Complete variable domain (other parts from reference TRBV5-1 and TRBJ2-1): KAGVTQTPRYLIKTRGQQVTLSCSPISGHRSVSWYQQTPGQGLQFLFEYFSETQRNKGNFPGRFSGRQFSNSRSEMNVSTLELGDSALYLCASTASVPAQYNEQFFGPGTRLTVL.

The chain combines TRBV6-5 with TRBJ1-2; D is uncertain. Germline V CDR1 and CDR2: MNHEY, SVGAGI. The V gene lost 1 base and the J gene lost 2 bases, with 11 bases spanning the gap. The CDR3 covers 15 residues. CDR3 DNA sequence: TGTGCCAGCAGTTACTTCGGTGATTCGAACTATGGCTACACCTTC. Encoded protein: CASSYFGDSNYGYTF.

This chain joins TRBV6-5 and TRBJ2-3; TRBD1 matches 8 bases. CDR1 and CDR2 (germline): MNHEY, SVGAGI. There are 13 residues in the CDR3. With V trimmed by 6 bases and J by 4 bases, 3 bases remained unmatched. The CDR3: CASRDRDADTQYF. The CDR3 nucleotides are TGTGCCAGCAGGGACAGGGATGCAGATACGCAGTATTTT.

The chain uses TRBV29-1 and TRBJ1-1; 10 positions agree with TRBD1. V was pared by 0 bases and J by 3 bases, with 13 bases of the junction left unmatched. This CDR3 region has 18 residues. Per the germline V gene, CDR1 is SQVTM and CDR2 is ANQGSEA. The CDR3 sequence: CSVEDQTRVGTGDTEAFF. Here the CDR3 DNA reads TGCAGCGTTGAAGATCAAACTCGGGTCGGGACAGGGGACACTGAAGCTTTCTTT.

This clone was observed a single time. The chain is built from TRBV5-1 and TRBJ1-1; TRBD1 matches 7 bases. V shed 4 bases and J 7 bases; nucleotides not matched to a gene: 10. This CDR3 is 14 amino acids long. Germline V gives CDR1 SGHRS, CDR2 YFSETQ. The CDR3 DNA is TGCGCCAGCAGCCACAGGGGCCGACTTGATGAAGCTTTCTTT. Amino acid sequence: CASSHRGRLDEAFF.

The chain has TRBV6-5 and TRBJ1-4, with 10 bases fitting TRBD1. Germline V gene data show CDR1 as MNHEY and CDR2 as SVGAGI. With V trimmed by 6 bases and J by 8 bases, 3 bases remained unmatched. The CDR3 totals 13 residues. CDR3 DNA sequence: TGTGCCAGCAGGGGACAGGGGAGGGAAAAACTGTTTTTT. As protein: CASRGQGREKLFF.

The J gene is TRBJ2-5, the V gene TRBV5-5, with TRBD2 as a possible D gene (5 bases). CDR1 is SGHKS and CDR2 is YYEKEE in the germline V gene (reference sequence). Trimming removed 1 base at V and 1 base at J, with 14 bases between. There are 16 residues in the CDR3. CDR3 residues: CASSLLRAEIQETQYF. Here the CDR3 DNA reads TGTGCCAGCAGCTTGCTTCGAGCGGAGATCCAAGAGACCCAGTACTTC. The full variable domain, its missing parts supplied by reference TRBV5-5 and TRBJ2-5, is DAGVTQSPTHLIKTRGQQVTLRCSPISGHKSVSWYQQVLGQGPQFIFQYYEKEERGRGNFPDRFSARQFPNYSSELNVNALLLGDSALYLCASSLLRAEIQETQYFGPGTRLLVL.

V gene TRBV9 combines with J gene TRBJ1-5; weak D call: TRBD1 (5 bases). Deletions cut 0 bases from V and 5 bases from J, with 9 bases between. The CDR3 runs 14 residues. CDR1 SGDLS and CDR2 YYNGEE come from the germline V gene. CDR3 loop: CASSVEGSDQPQHF. CDR3 nucleotides: TGTGCCAGCAGCGTAGAGGGGTCGGATCAGCCCCAGCATTTT. Full variable domain (remainder filled in from reference TRBV9 and TRBJ1-5): DSGVTQTPKHLITATGQRVTLRCSPRSGDLSVYWYQQSLDQGLQFLIQYYNGEERAKGNILERFSAQQFPDLHSELNLSSLELGDSALYFCASSVEGSDQPQHFGDGTRLSIL.

The V call is TRBV6-1, the J call TRBJ1-3; TRBD1 matches 8 bases. This CDR3 spans 18 amino acids. V dropped 6 bases and J dropped 2; count of bases not matched to a gene: 15. Germline V lookup: CDR1 MNHNS, CDR2 SASEGT. In DNA form, the CDR3 reads TGTGCCAGCAGGGAAAAACGGGACAGGAATAAACCTGGAAACACCATATATTTT. Translation: CASREKRDRNKPGNTIYF.

The V and J genes are TRBV28 and TRBJ2-2; 12 nucleotides agree with TRBD2. The CDR3 sequence is 17 residues long. The germline CDR1 and CDR2 sequences are MDHEN and SYDVKM. V shed 4 bases and J 4 bases; nucleotides not matched to a gene: 7. DNA of the CDR3: TGTGCCAGCAGTTCTCTTAGACTAGCGGGAGTCACCGGGGAGCTGTTTTTT. Translated: CASSSLRLAGVTGELFF.

The chain links TRBV28 to TRBJ2-5, with D possibly being TRBD1 (8 bases). Trimming cost V 7 bases and J 1 base, with 16 bases left between them. Per the germline V gene, CDR1 is MDHEN and CDR2 is SYDVKM. CDR3 length equals 15 residues. This CDR3 reads CASIRTGGGQETQYF. DNA for the CDR3: TGTGCCAGCATCCGCACAGGGGGGGGCCAAGAGACCCAGTACTTC.

The rearrangement joins TRBV27 to TRBJ1-3; 7 bases match TRBD1. The V gene end was trimmed by 6 bases and the J gene end by 1 base; junction bases not matched to a gene: 15. Germline CDR1 is MNHEY and CDR2 is SMNVEV (reference sequence). CDR3 size: 18 residues. CDR3 nucleotide sequence: TGTGCCAGCAGAGTACCGGGACAGCCATACCTTTCTGGAAACACCATATATTTT. It specifies CASRVPGQPYLSGNTIYF.

CDR3 bases: TGTGCCAGTAGTGGCTGGGGCCCTCAAGGCGATGGAAACACCATATATTTT. This gives the protein CASSGWGPQGDGNTIYF. The chain employs TRBV19 and TRBJ1-3, with D tentatively TRBD1 (5 bases). The germline V gene encodes CDR1 LNHDA and CDR2 SQIVND (reference sequence). The CDR3 is made up of 17 amino acids. The V and J ends lost 5 bases and 3 bases respectively, with 20 bases between them. The full variable domain, its missing parts supplied by reference TRBV19 and TRBJ1-3, is DGGITQSPKYLFRKEGQNVTLSCEQNLNHDAMYWYRQDPGQGLRLIYYSQIVNDFQKGDIAEGYSVSREKKESFPLTVTSAQKNPTAFYLCASSGWGPQGDGNTIYFGEGSWLTVV.

The V and J genes are TRBV6-8 and TRBJ1-5; D is uncertain. V was clipped by 9 bases and J by 0 bases, with 24 bases between them. This CDR3 is 18 amino acids long. Looked up from germline, CDR1 is MNHGY and CDR2 is SAAAGT. CDR3 in DNA: TGTGCCAGAGGTGCTGGCAGGCGTACACAGAATAGCAATCAGCCCCAGCATTTT. Protein sequence: CARGAGRRTQNSNQPQHF.

This clone occurred once. The chain uses TRBV5-6 and TRBJ1-2; D gene uncertain. The CDR3 spans 14 residues. Looked up from germline, CDR1 is SGHDT and CDR2 is YYEEEE. V lost 4 bases to trimming and J lost 4 bases, with 14 bases between them. The CDR3 here is CASSLKQISYGYTF. The CDR3, as DNA: TGTGCCAGCAGCCTCAAGCAAATATCCTATGGCTACACCTTC.

The chain employs TRBV6-4 and TRBJ1-5, with D tentatively TRBD1 (5 bases). This CDR3 has 19 amino acids. The germline V gene encodes CDR1 MRHNA and CDR2 SNTAGT. Trimming stripped 7 bases from V and 0 bases from J, with 25 bases between. CDR3 nucleotides: TGTGCCAGCACCGACCCACCATGGGGCAGAAAAAATAGCAATCAGCCCCAGCATTTT. Its translation is CASTDPPWGRKNSNQPQHF.

Note on this clone: One end of the junction varies from germline; a read error may be responsible. V gene TRBV19 combines with J gene TRBJ2-7, with 7 bases matching TRBD1. From germline, CDR1 is LNHDA and CDR2 SQIVND (reference sequence). The CDR3 runs 14 residues. DNA for the CDR3: TGTGCCAGTAGTAGCTACATCACCGGGACAGCAATTTCCTTC. Amino acid sequence: CASSSYITGTAISF. The full variable domain, with the rest looked up from reference TRBV19 and TRBJ2-7, is DGGITQSPKYLFRKEGQNVTLSCEQNLNHDAMYWYRQDPGQGLRLIYYSQIVNDFQKGDIAEGYSVSREKKESFPLTVTSAQKNPTAFYLCASSSYITGTAISFGPGTRLTVT.

The chain joins TRBV9 to TRBJ1-1; tentatively, D is TRBD1 (6 bases). Trimming removed 3 bases at V and 0 bases at J, with 12 bases between. This CDR3 contains 15 residues. Germline CDR1 reads SGDLS; CDR2 reads YYNGEE. The CDR3 DNA reads TGTGCCAGCAGCGGGGGGGGGCAGTTGAACACTGAAGCTTTCTTT. It is translated as CASSGGGQLNTEAFF. The full variable domain, rest sourced from reference TRBV9 and TRBJ1-1, is DSGVTQTPKHLITATGQRVTLRCSPRSGDLSVYWYQQSLDQGLQFLIQYYNGEERAKGNILERFSAQQFPDLHSELNLSSLELGDSALYFCASSGGGQLNTEAFFGQGTRLTVV.

The V gene is TRBV10-2, the J gene TRBJ2-3; 9 nucleotides line up with TRBD2. The V segment lost 0 bases and the J segment 2 bases; nucleotides outside the gene matches: 6. Germline V gene sequence: CDR1 WSHSY, CDR2 SAAADI. CDR3 length: 17 amino acids. The DNA for the CDR3 is TGCGCCAGCAGTGAGTCACGGAGCGGGGGGACCACAGATACGCAGTATTTT. Its translation is CASSESRSGGTTDTQYF.

The chain couples TRBV14 to TRBJ1-1, with 9 nucleotides matching TRBD1. With V trimmed by 6 bases and J by 4 bases, 3 bases remained unmatched. CDR3 size: 13 residues. Germline V gives CDR1 SGHDN, CDR2 FVKESK. The chain's CDR3 is CASSWTGVTEAFF. In DNA, the CDR3 is TGTGCCAGCAGTTGGACAGGGGTCACTGAAGCTTTCTTT.

V usage is TRBV30 and J usage is TRBJ2-7; 8 bases fit TRBD1. Germline V lookup: CDR1 GTSNPN, CDR2 SVGIG (reference sequence). The ends lost 4 bases at V and 7 bases at J; junction bases unmatched: 12. CDR3 length equals 14 residues. CDR3 sequence: CAWKGQGAFGEQYF. CDR3 sequence (DNA): TGTGCCTGGAAGGGCCAGGGGGCATTCGGGGAGCAGTACTTC.

The chain uses TRBV6-6 and TRBJ1-5, with 7 bases lining up with TRBD1. The V segment lost 4 bases and the J segment 0 bases; nucleotides outside the gene matches: 3. CDR3 length equals 15 residues. The germline V gene has CDR1 MNHNY and CDR2 SVGAGI (reference sequence). The CDR3 DNA is TGTGCCAGCAGTTCGCCAGGGGGTAGCAATCAGCCCCAGCATTTT. Translating it yields CASSSPGGSNQPQHF.